This paragraph reports one T cell receptor (beta chain). TCRdb's copy holds only in-frame clones and misses some; the assay was immunoSEQ multiplex PCR. The table has tens of thousands of clones, roughly 91% seen once. This specimen belongs to a study of control samples from healthy donors and cancer patients. This CDR3 region has 15 residues. Between the trimmed V and J ends, which lost 8 bases and 2 bases, there was a span of 16 bases. CDR1 and CDR2 from the germline V gene are ENHRY and SYGVKD. This chain links TRBV10-3 with TRBJ1-5; D is perhaps TRBD1 (5 bases). This TCR was sampled from a man under 40 in good health. The sequenced material came from blood. The CDR3 DNA reads TGTGCCATCTCACCCGGGGGGAGGGGCAATCAGCCCCAGCATTTT. Translating gives CAISPGGRGNQPQHF.